The subject of this entry is one T cell receptor beta chain. Its antigen is not known. These data originate in a study of cytomegalovirus exposure and HLA in healthy donors. Healthy bone marrow donors made up the donors. Findings and limits, study-wide: Analyzed later, most CMV-associated TCR beta chains appeared HLA-restricted. Of the V segments, some could not be distinguished, including TRBV6-2 and TRBV6-3, and were excluded. In a later analysis, compared with equally common non-associated chains, HLA-associated beta chains were more expanded.

Trimming at V came to 3 bases and at J to 5 bases, leaving 24 bases not matched to a gene. Germline V gene data show CDR1 as MNHEY and CDR2 as SMNVEV (reference sequence). The CDR3 covers 21 residues. Primers for the PCR totalled 60 Vbeta and 13 Jbeta. Measured with immunoSEQ multiplex PCR; TCRdb has only the in-frame clones, and not every one. Of 140,000 or so clones in the sample, around 80% were seen once. The TCR comes from a female donor in good health and CMV-seronegative. The sequencing input was PBMCs. The rearrangement uses TRBV27 and TRBJ2-1; 8 bases map to TRBD2. The chain's CDR3 is CASSFPDSPQGLAGINNEQFF. In DNA form, the CDR3 reads TGTGCCAGCAGTTTTCCCGACAGCCCCCAAGGATTAGCGGGAATTAACAATGAGCAGTTCTTC.